Below, 31 T cell receptor beta chains from the same sample are listed, as sequenced in a study of identical twins. TCRdb reanalysed the 5' RACE reads using MiXCR and keeps one entry per CDR3 protein. There are around 510,000 distinct CDR3 sequences in the sample; roughly an eighth occur only once, and 0.8% to 1% lies in the top ten. These same data were also listed under a study on yellow fever vaccine responses in identical twins.

Sequencing input: CD4+ T cells sorted from blood. Receptor source: a woman younger than 30 in good health.

This clonotype was observed a few times. The gene calls are TRBV29-1 and TRBJ2-2; maybe TRBD1 (5 bases). CDR3 length equals 14 residues. Germline V CDR1 and CDR2: SQVTM, ANQGSEA. V was clipped by 4 bases and J by 3 bases, with 12 bases between them. The CDR3 here is CSVGPQGDTGELFF. The CDR3 DNA follows: TGCAGCGTTGGCCCGCAGGGTGACACCGGGGAGCTGTTTTTT.

The chain uses TRBV29-1 and TRBJ2-1; D is undetermined. CDR1 SQVTM and CDR2 ANQGSEA come from the germline V gene. Trimming took 6 bases from V and 9 from J, leaving 9 bases between them. The CDR3 is 10 residues long. The CDR3 DNA reads as TGCAGCGTCGCGAAGGGTGAGCAGTTCTTC. Amino acids: CSVAKGEQFF.

This clonotype has more than one count but fewer than ten. The J gene is TRBJ1-2, the V gene TRBV19; 11 bases align to TRBD1. CDR3 size: 15 residues. With V trimmed by 5 bases and J by 3 bases, 5 bases remained unmatched. Germline V gene sequence: CDR1 LNHDA, CDR2 SQIVND (reference sequence). The CDR3 DNA reads TGTGCCAGTAGTTCCCGGGACAGGGGGTACTATGGCTACACCTTC. Amino acid sequence: CASSSRDRGYYGYTF.

The chain recombines TRBV12-3 or TRBV12-4 with TRBJ2-7; TRBD2 agrees at 8 bases. The CDR3 loop spans 14 amino acids. Trimming cost V 6 bases and J 6 bases; bases outside gene matches: 10. The CDR3 loop reads CASSPLGGAGEQYF. Written as DNA, the CDR3 is TGTGCCAGCAGCCCCCTCGGGGGGGCTGGCGAGCAGTACTTC.

This clonotype was observed a few times. This chain uses TRBV5-1 with TRBJ1-1; D is perhaps TRBD1 (6 bases). Trimming removed 4 bases at V and 2 bases at J, with 15 bases between. The CDR3 is 15 amino acids. Germline V gene sequence: CDR1 SGHRS, CDR2 YFSETQ. CDR3 sequence: CASSGLGAVNTEAFF. CDR3 in DNA: TGCGCCAGCAGCGGGCTGGGGGCGGTAAACACTGAAGCTTTCTTT.

There are a few counts of this clonotype. This chain joins TRBV7-2 and TRBJ2-5; a possible D gene is TRBD2 (5 bases). Germline V CDR1 and CDR2: SGHTA, FQGNSA. The germline V and J ends were trimmed by 3 bases and 6 bases, with 8 bases remaining between them. This CDR3 contains 12 residues. This CDR3 is CASSFEGKTQYF. The CDR3 bases are TGTGCCAGCAGCTTTGAGGGAAAGACCCAGTACTTC.

This clonotype came up a few times. The chain links TRBV12-3 or TRBV12-4 to TRBJ2-3; TRBD1 or TRBD2 may be the D gene (5 bases each). V dropped 7 bases and J dropped 6 bases, with 14 bases sitting between them. This CDR3 comprises 13 residues. CDR3 in amino acids: CASTRDQVDTQYF. CDR3 nucleotides: TGTGCCAGCACCCGGGACCAAGTGGATACGCAGTATTTT.

This rearrangement joins TRBV20-1 to TRBJ2-7; D call uncertain. The V and J ends lost 6 bases and 7 bases respectively, with 16 bases between them. Germline CDR1 DFQATT, CDR2 SNEGSKA (reference sequence). The CDR3 totals 12 residues. CDR3 DNA sequence: TGCAGTGCCGCCTCTGGGGTGGGGGAGCAGTACTTC. Translated, it gives CSAASGVGEQYF.

This clonotype was counted between two and nine times. The chain employs TRBV7-9 and TRBJ2-7, with 13 bases fitting TRBD2. After removal of 5 bases from V and 3 bases from J, the junction contained 7 bases not matched to a gene. The CDR3 sequence is 16 residues long. Germline CDR1 reads SEHNR; CDR2 reads FQNEAQ (reference sequence). Written as DNA, the CDR3 is TGTGCCAGCAGCCGAGGGACTAGCGGGACTAACTACGAGCAGTACTTC. Translating gives CASSRGTSGTNYEQYF.

This clonotype has more than one count but fewer than ten. J is TRBJ2-7 and V is TRBV7-9; 8 bases are a match to TRBD1. The CDR3 runs 14 residues. Per the germline V gene, CDR1 is SEHNR and CDR2 is FQNEAQ (reference sequence). Unmatched junction bases numbered 1, after V lost 0 bases and J lost 3 bases. Here the CDR3 reads CASSLAGTGYEQYF. The CDR3 coding sequence is TGTGCCAGCAGCTTAGCAGGGACAGGCTACGAGCAGTACTTC. The full variable domain, its missing parts supplied by reference TRBV7-9 and TRBJ2-7, is DTGVSQNPRHKITKRGQNVTFRCDPISEHNRLYWYRQTLGQGPEFLTYFQNEAQLEKSRLLSDRFSAERPKGSFSTLEIQRTEQGDSAMYLCASSLAGTGYEQYFGPGTRLTVT.

This clonotype was observed a few times. The J gene is TRBJ2-7, the V gene TRBV9, with D hard to call. The CDR3 has 14 residues. V lost 0 bases, J lost 1 base, and 8 bases lay in between. CDR1 SGDLS and CDR2 YYNGEE come from the germline V gene. CDR3 loop: CASSVGLASYEQYF. The CDR3 nucleotides read TGTGCCAGCAGCGTAGGGTTAGCTTCCTACGAGCAGTACTTC.

This clonotype was seen repeatedly, ten times or more. This rearrangement joins TRBV12-3 or TRBV12-4 to TRBJ2-7; 9 bases map to TRBD1. The CDR3 spans 14 residues. Germline trimming cut 6 bases from V and 4 bases from J; bases unmatched to any gene: 7. The CDR3, as DNA: TGTGCCAGCAGAAGGACAGGGGAAGGGTACGAGCAGTACTTC. Amino acid sequence: CASRRTGEGYEQYF.

This clonotype was found many times. The chain carries TRBV2 and TRBJ2-3, with TRBD1 identical over 9 bases. CDR3 length: 16 residues. Germline values: CDR1 SNHLY, CDR2 FYNNEI. V was clipped by 3 bases and J by 2 bases; unmatched bases: 6. This CDR3 reads CASSEGTGKITDTQYF. CDR3 in DNA: TGTGCCAGCAGTGAGGGGACAGGGAAAATCACAGATACGCAGTATTTT. Full variable domain (rest looked up from reference TRBV2 and TRBJ2-3): EPEVTQTPSHQVTQMGQEVILRCVPISNHLYFYWYRQILGQKVEFLVSFYNNEISEKSEIFDDQFSVERPDGSNFTLKIRSTKLEDSAMYFCASSEGTGKITDTQYFGPGTRLTVL.

The V call is TRBV3-1, the J call TRBJ2-5; the match to TRBD2 covers 9 bases. The CDR3 length is 15 residues. The ends lost 9 bases at V and 1 base at J; junction bases unmatched: 9. Germline CDR1 and CDR2: LGHDT and YNNKEL (reference sequence). Here the CDR3 reads CASRTGGRVQETQYF. CDR3 coding DNA: TGTGCCAGTAGGACCGGCGGGAGGGTCCAAGAGACCCAGTACTTC.

This clonotype has a handful of counts. CDR3 residues: CASSYYQGAGANVLTF. As DNA, the CDR3 is TGTGCCAGCAGTTACTATCAGGGGGCCGGGGCCAACGTCCTGACTTTC. V and J are TRBV6-5 and TRBJ2-6; 8 positions agree with TRBD1. CDR1 is MNHEY and CDR2 is SVGAGI in the germline V gene. The CDR3 is made up of 16 amino acids. After removal of 1 base from V and 4 bases from J, the junction contained 3 bases not matched to a gene.

This clonotype was observed a few times. The chain carries TRBV10-1 and TRBJ2-7; D call uncertain. The germline V gene encodes CDR1 WNHNN and CDR2 SYGVQD (reference sequence). This CDR3 region has 13 residues. V lost 0 bases and J 3 bases, leaving 6 bases between the germline ends. CDR3 in amino acids: CASSESRLYEQYF. The CDR3 nucleotides read TGCGCCAGCAGTGAGTCTCGACTCTACGAGCAGTACTTC.

The V call is TRBV24-1, the J call TRBJ2-3, with TRBD2 matching 8 bases. Looked up from germline, CDR1 is KGHDR and CDR2 is SFDVKD. The trim removed 4 bases at V and 2 bases at J, leaving 7 bases unmatched. The CDR3 spans 16 residues. CDR3 nucleotide sequence: TGTGCCACCAGTGAAAATGAGCGGGGGTTCACAGATACGCAGTATTTT. As protein: CATSENERGFTDTQYF.

This clonotype was picked up a small number of times. The genes are TRBV27 and TRBJ2-7; D is uncertain. Germline V gives CDR1 MNHEY, CDR2 SMNVEV (reference sequence). With 3 bases removed from V and 2 bases from J, the gap between germline ends came to 23 bases. This CDR3 comprises 18 residues. This chain's CDR3 is CASSLKEFSYKTPYEQYF. The CDR3 DNA sequence: TGTGCCAGCAGTTTGAAGGAATTCTCGTATAAGACGCCCTACGAGCAGTACTTC.

This clonotype was observed a handful of times. The chain couples TRBV3-1 to TRBJ1-2, with 7 bases lining up with TRBD1. The CDR3 length is 15 residues. The J segment lost 2 bases and the V segment lost 6 bases, leaving 9 bases of the junction unmatched. CDR1 LGHDT and CDR2 YNNKEL come from the germline V gene (reference sequence). CDR3 sequence (DNA): TGTGCCAGCAGACGATCGCAGACAGGGAACTATGGCTACACCTTC. Protein: CASRRSQTGNYGYTF.

The J gene is TRBJ2-7, the V gene TRBV3-1; D remains ambiguous. CDR3 length: 15 amino acids. Trimming left V 1 base short and J 2 bases short, with 12 bases between. Per the germline V gene, CDR1 is LGHDT and CDR2 is YNNKEL (reference sequence). CDR3 protein: CASSQVMTATYEQYF. The CDR3 DNA follows: TGTGCCAGCAGCCAAGTGATGACTGCAACCTACGAGCAGTACTTC.

The chain recombines TRBV6-5 with TRBJ1-5; D is unresolved. Germline CDR1 is MNHEY and CDR2 is SVGAGI. The V end lost 0 bases, the J end lost 4 bases, and 4 bases lay between the germline ends. The CDR3 is 13 amino acids. The CDR3 protein is CASSYSVNQPQHF. The CDR3 region has the DNA TGTGCCAGCAGTTACTCCGTGAATCAGCCCCAGCATTTT.

The rearrangement links TRBV20-1 to TRBJ2-7; the match to TRBD2 covers 13 bases. The V and J ends lost 7 bases and 5 bases, in that order; junction bases with no gene match: 2. Per the germline V gene, CDR1 is DFQATT and CDR2 is SNEGSKA (reference sequence). The CDR3 is made up of 12 amino acids. The CDR3 nucleotides read TGCAGTGGTGGACTAGCGGGAGACGAGCAGTACTTC. Translated, it gives CSGGLAGDEQYF.

In its sample, this clonotype was seen many times. The J gene is TRBJ1-2, the V gene TRBV2; the match to TRBD1 covers 10 bases. Trimming took 4 bases from V and 4 from J; bases not matched to a gene: 9. The germline V gene has CDR1 SNHLY and CDR2 FYNNEI. This CDR3 has 16 residues. The CDR3 coding sequence is TGTGCCAGCAGTGCCGGGACAGGGGTGTCATCCTATGGCTACACCTTC. It translates to CASSAGTGVSSYGYTF. The entire variable domain, with the rest obtained from reference TRBV2 and TRBJ1-2, is as follows: EPEVTQTPSHQVTQMGQEVILRCVPISNHLYFYWYRQILGQKVEFLVSFYNNEISEKSEIFDDQFSVERPDGSNFTLKIRSTKLEDSAMYFCASSAGTGVSSYGYTFGSGTRLTVV.

CDR3 sequence reads: CASSGRDSVQETQYF. The DNA for the CDR3 is TGTGCCAGCAGCGGACGGGACTCAGTACAAGAGACCCAGTACTTC. The chain carries TRBV7-9 and TRBJ2-5; tentative D call: TRBD2 (6 bases). Germline V gene sequence: CDR1 SEHNR, CDR2 FQNEAQ (reference sequence). The V end was cut by 5 bases, the J end by 2 bases, with 15 bases between. The CDR3 is made up of 15 amino acids.

The chain has TRBV19 and TRBJ2-2; 10 positions match TRBD2. This CDR3 has 17 amino acids. V trimming: 5 bases; J trimming: 5 bases; junction bases outside the gene matches: 11. Germline V CDR1 and CDR2: LNHDA, SQIVND (reference sequence). This chain's CDR3 is CASSSESGRALTGELFF. In DNA form, the CDR3 reads TGTGCCAGTAGTTCCGAGAGCGGGAGGGCCTTAACCGGGGAGCTGTTTTTT.

This clonotype was counted only a few times. The chain uses TRBV5-5 and TRBJ2-3; no clear D. V was trimmed by 0 bases and J by 0 bases, leaving 11 bases between them. The CDR3 spans 16 residues. Germline V gene sequence: CDR1 SGHKS, CDR2 YYEKEE (reference sequence). In nucleotides, the CDR3 is TGTGCCAGCAGCTTGGAGTGGATGTTAAGCACAGATACGCAGTATTTT. Translated: CASSLEWMLSTDTQYF.

The rearrangement uses TRBV7-2 and TRBJ2-7; D remains unclear. V lost 1 base and J 5 bases, leaving 9 bases between the germline ends. This CDR3 has 13 amino acids. The germline CDR1 and CDR2 sequences are SGHTA and FQGNSA. CDR3 amino acids: CASSLEGTHEQYF. In DNA form, the CDR3 reads TGTGCCAGCAGCTTAGAAGGAACCCACGAGCAGTACTTC.

V gene TRBV5-4 combines with J gene TRBJ2-3; D gene unclear. The ends were cut back, 4 bases at V and 0 bases at J, with 12 bases in the middle. The CDR3 consists of 15 residues. Germline V gene lookup returns CDR1 SGHNT and CDR2 YYREEE (reference sequence). The CDR3 DNA is TGTGCCAGCAGCCCACTGGTAGGGAGCACAGATACGCAGTATTTT. Protein: CASSPLVGSTDTQYF.

This chain links TRBV29-1 with TRBJ2-3; D might be TRBD1 (5 bases). The CDR3 contains 12 residues. Germline CDR1 SQVTM, CDR2 ANQGSEA. V was trimmed by 3 bases and J by 2 bases, leaving 6 bases between them. CDR3 sequence (DNA): TGCAGCGTTGAGACAGACACAGATACGCAGTATTTT. Residues: CSVETDTDTQYF.

This clonotype has just a few counts. This chain uses TRBV29-1 with TRBJ2-2; TRBD2 might be the D (5 bases). The germline V gene encodes CDR1 SQVTM and CDR2 ANQGSEA. The V and J ends lost 3 bases and 0 bases respectively, with 8 bases between them. This CDR3 comprises 14 residues. CDR3 DNA sequence: TGCAGCGTTGAGCCGGGGTCGAACACCGGGGAGCTGTTTTTT. Encoded protein: CSVEPGSNTGELFF.

This clonotype was counted a few times. The rearrangement joins TRBV7-2 to TRBJ2-7; D tentatively fits TRBD1 or TRBD2 (6 bases each). In germline, CDR1 is SGHTA, CDR2 FQGNSA. The CDR3 is 15 amino acids. The V gene lost 1 base and the J gene lost 2 bases, with 12 bases spanning the gap. This CDR3 reads CASSLVGGFAYEQYF. CDR3 nucleotides: TGTGCCAGCAGCTTAGTAGGGGGGTTTGCCTACGAGCAGTACTTC. The complete variable domain, with remaining parts taken from reference TRBV7-2 and TRBJ2-7, reads GAGVSQSPSNKVTEKGKDVELRCDPISGHTALYWYRQSLGQGLEFLIYFQGNSAPDKSGLPSDRFSAERTGGSVSTLTIQRTQQEDSAVYLCASSLVGGFAYEQYFGPGTRLTVT.